Each of the 19 T cell receptor beta chains below was sequenced from the same sample in a study of T cell repertoires in cytomegalovirus infection. A single record per CDR3 protein comes from TCRdb applying MiXCR to the reads. The sample has 200,000 or so distinct CDR3 sequences, roughly a fifth seen once. Sequences were obtained from PBMCs. The receptors stem from a human donor in good health (CMV status not recorded). Some clones in this sample may be carry-over from other donors' samples.

There are many counts of this clonotype. The chain joins TRBV6-5 to TRBJ2-7; D is perhaps TRBD1 or TRBD2 (5 bases each). CDR1 and CDR2 from the germline V gene are MNHEY and SVGAGI. The CDR3 runs to 13 residues. The V gene lost 5 bases and the J gene lost 5 bases, with 13 bases spanning the gap. CDR3 region: CASSGGVRHEQYF. The CDR3 DNA reads as TGTGCCAGCAGTGGGGGAGTGCGGCACGAGCAGTACTTC.

V and J are TRBV7-2 and TRBJ2-2, with 7 bases fitting TRBD2. V was pared by 2 bases and J by 4 bases, with 7 bases of the junction left unmatched. Germline CDR1 and CDR2: SGHTA and FQGNSA. This CDR3 is 16 amino acids long. CDR3 bases: TGTGCCAGCAGCTTACGAGGGAGGGGAAGCACCGGGGAGCTGTTTTTT. As protein: CASSLRGRGSTGELFF.

This clonotype was counted at least ten times. The CDR3 DNA follows: TGTGCCAGCAATTGGGACAGGGACACCGGGGAGCTGTTTTTT. Its protein product is CASNWDRDTGELFF. The V gene is TRBV6-1, the J gene TRBJ2-2, with 9 positions matching TRBD1. The CDR3 runs to 14 residues. V dropped 7 bases and J dropped 3; count of bases not matched to a gene: 3. CDR1 and CDR2 from the germline V gene are MNHNS and SASEGT.

This clonotype has only a few counts. The J gene is TRBJ2-2, the V gene TRBV6-2 or TRBV6-3; D is undetermined. This CDR3 has 13 amino acids. V was cut by 2 bases and J by 6 bases, with 7 bases left in between. Per germline, CDR1 MNHEY and CDR2 SVGEGT. As DNA, the CDR3 is TGTGCCAGCAGTTACATGGTGGCCGGGGAGCTGTTTTTT. It is translated as CASSYMVAGELFF.

This clonotype has only one observation. A clone one base away is much larger, so this may be a read error. The chain employs TRBV7-6 and TRBJ2-7; D gene ambiguous. Trimming took 7 bases from V and 3 from J, leaving 10 bases between them. Germline loops: CDR1 SGHVS, CDR2 FNYEAQ. The length of the CDR3 is 12 residues. The CDR3 bases are TGTGCCAGCATCCCACAAGACTACGAGCAGTACTTC. It specifies CASIPQDYEQYF.

This clonotype showed up just once. This may be a read error, as it is one base from a much larger clone. The chain combines TRBV7-3 with TRBJ2-3, with 10 bases fitting TRBD2. Germline CDR1 and CDR2: SGHTA and FQGTGA. This CDR3 region has 14 residues. CDR3 sequence reads: CAGSRAGGRDTQYF. CDR3 DNA: TGTGCCGGCAGCAGAGCGGGGGGGCGTGATACGCAGTATTTT.

The table lists this clonotype with many counts. The chain is built from TRBV11-2 and TRBJ2-1, with 9 bases matching TRBD2. The ends lost 3 bases at V and 9 bases at J; junction bases unmatched: 12. The CDR3 consists of 16 residues. Germline CDR1 reads SGHAT; CDR2 reads FQNNGV. CDR3: CASSLSSGGPLGEQFF. The CDR3 bases are TGTGCCAGCAGCTTGAGTAGCGGGGGCCCCCTGGGTGAGCAGTTCTTC.

This clonotype was counted ten times or more. The V call is TRBV7-2, the J call TRBJ1-5; D is possibly TRBD1 (6 bases). This CDR3 has 14 amino acids. V was clipped by 5 bases and J by 3 bases, with 11 bases between them. Germline V gene lookup returns CDR1 SGHTA and CDR2 FQGNSA. This CDR3 reads CASSPDRFNQPQHF. The CDR3 DNA follows: TGTGCCAGCAGCCCCGACAGGTTCAATCAGCCCCAGCATTTT.

This clonotype was found many times. This chain links TRBV28 with TRBJ2-2, with D possibly TRBD2 on 5 matching bases. The V end lost 5 bases, the J end lost 0 bases, and 10 bases lay between the germline ends. Germline assignment: CDR1 MDHEN and CDR2 SYDVKM. The CDR3 consists of 15 residues. CDR3 in amino acids: CASSPPGTNTGELFF. CDR3 coding DNA: TGTGCCAGCAGTCCGCCCGGGACGAACACCGGGGAGCTGTTTTTT. Combining the CDR3 with reference TRBV28 and TRBJ2-2 gives the whole variable domain DVKVTQSSRYLVKRTGEKVFLECVQDMDHENMFWYRQDPGLGLRLIYFSYDVKMKEKGDIPEGYSVSREKKERFSLILESASTNQTSMYLCASSPPGTNTGELFFGEGSRLTVL.

This clonotype was counted ten times or more. This sequence joins TRBV6-4 and TRBJ2-7; 9 positions match TRBD1. The CDR3 is 16 residues long. The trim removed 0 bases at V and 5 bases at J, leaving 8 bases unmatched. CDR1 and CDR2 from the germline V gene are MRHNA and SNTAGT. CDR3 protein: CASSDSPGQGPNEQYF. CDR3 in DNA: TGTGCCAGCAGTGACTCACCGGGACAGGGTCCCAACGAGCAGTACTTC.

The genes are TRBV7-3 and TRBJ2-1; 8 bases are a match to TRBD2. Germline V gene sequence: CDR1 SGHTA, CDR2 FQGTGA. The CDR3 loop spans 16 amino acids. V was clipped by 1 base and J by 8 bases; unmatched bases: 10. The CDR3 protein is CASSLIGGTSIDEQFF. DNA for the CDR3: TGTGCCAGCAGCTTAATTGGGGGGACTAGTATAGATGAGCAGTTCTTC.

The genes are TRBV25-1 and TRBJ1-6; unclear D gene. Germline V gene lookup returns CDR1 MGHDK and CDR2 SYGVNS. The V and J ends lost 1 base and 9 bases respectively, with 10 bases between them. The CDR3 extends over 14 amino acids. This chain's CDR3 is CASSELRSSSPLHF. Written as DNA, the CDR3 is TGTGCCAGCAGTGAATTGAGGTCGAGTTCACCCCTCCACTTT. The full variable domain, completed using reference TRBV25-1 and TRBJ1-6, is EADIYQTPRYLVIGTGKKITLECSQTMGHDKMYWYQQDPGMELHLIHYSYGVNSTEKGDLSSESTVSRIRTEHFPLTLESARPSHTSQYLCASSELRSSSPLHFGNGTRLTVT.

The chain has TRBV6-8 and TRBJ1-1, with D possibly TRBD1 on 5 matching bases. CDR1 and CDR2 (germline): MNHGY, SAAAGT. The CDR3 loop spans 15 amino acids. V was shortened by 7 bases and J by 4 bases, with 19 bases between the two germline ends. CDR3 protein: CASIDGGGTVTEAFF. DNA of the CDR3: TGTGCCAGCATCGATGGAGGAGGGACGGTCACTGAAGCTTTCTTT.

This clonotype was seen a few times. The V call is TRBV14, the J call TRBJ2-3; D is ambiguous. V was cut by 0 bases and J by 7 bases, with 8 bases left in between. The CDR3 loop spans 13 amino acids. CDR1 is SGHDN, CDR2 FVKESK, per germline. The CDR3 is CASSQDPPYTQYF. The CDR3 DNA follows: TGTGCCAGCAGCCAAGATCCCCCCTATACGCAGTATTTT.

This chain links TRBV15 with TRBJ1-1, with 7 bases lining up with TRBD1. The CDR3 totals 14 residues. V trimming: 5 bases; J trimming: 2 bases; junction bases outside the gene matches: 5. Germline assignment: CDR1 LNHNV and CDR2 YYDKDF (reference sequence). CDR3 sequence reads: CATSAGGSNTEAFF. CDR3 nucleotides: TGTGCCACCAGCGCAGGGGGATCCAACACTGAAGCTTTCTTT.

V usage is TRBV7-3 and J usage is TRBJ1-1; tentatively, D is TRBD1 (6 bases). CDR1 is SGHTA, CDR2 FQGTGA, per germline. This CDR3 is built from 18 residues. V lost 7 bases and J 8 bases, leaving 32 bases between the germline ends. CDR3 region: CASTNTGHREAGLTEAFF. DNA for the CDR3: TGTGCCAGCACCAATACAGGGCATCGGGAAGCTGGATTAACCGAAGCTTTCTTT.

This clonotype has more than one count but fewer than ten. This CDR3 reads CATSRDVRGQDGYTF. The DNA of the CDR3 is TGTGCCACCAGCAGAGATGTCAGGGGGCAGGATGGCTACACCTTC. The V gene is TRBV15, the J gene TRBJ1-2, with 8 positions matching TRBD1. V trimming: 0 bases; J trimming: 6 bases; junction bases outside the gene matches: 6. The CDR3 runs to 15 residues. Germline CDR1 is LNHNV and CDR2 is YYDKDF (reference sequence).

This clonotype was found a few times. The genes are TRBV5-1 and TRBJ1-2, with 7 nucleotides matching TRBD1. J lost 8 bases, V lost 9 bases, and 16 bases had no gene match. The V gene's germline CDR1 is SGHRS and CDR2 YFSETQ. The CDR3 spans 14 residues. CDR3 sequence reads: CATRKIGTERGYTF. CDR3 bases: TGCGCCACCCGGAAAATTGGGACAGAAAGGGGCTACACCTTC.

This clonotype turned up a few times. V is TRBV20-1 and J is TRBJ2-7; D possibly corresponds to TRBD2 (5 bases). V was clipped by 8 bases and J by 2 bases, with 16 bases between them. The CDR3 sequence is 13 residues long. Germline V CDR1 and CDR2: DFQATT, SNEGSKA (reference sequence). CDR3 sequence reads: CSSGGAGPYEQYF. DNA for the CDR3: TGCAGTTCCGGCGGCGCGGGCCCCTACGAGCAGTACTTC.